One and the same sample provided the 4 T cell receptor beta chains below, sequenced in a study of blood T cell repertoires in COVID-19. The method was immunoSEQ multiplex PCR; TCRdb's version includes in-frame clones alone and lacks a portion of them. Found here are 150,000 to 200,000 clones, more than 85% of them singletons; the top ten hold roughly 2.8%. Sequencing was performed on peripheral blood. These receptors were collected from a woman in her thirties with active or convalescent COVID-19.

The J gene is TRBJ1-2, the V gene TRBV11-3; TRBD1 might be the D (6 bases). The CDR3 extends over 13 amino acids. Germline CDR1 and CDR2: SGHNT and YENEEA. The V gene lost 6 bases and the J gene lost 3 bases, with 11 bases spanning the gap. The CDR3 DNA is TGTGCCAGCAGATCTCGACAGGACTATGGCTACACCTTC. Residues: CASRSRQDYGYTF.

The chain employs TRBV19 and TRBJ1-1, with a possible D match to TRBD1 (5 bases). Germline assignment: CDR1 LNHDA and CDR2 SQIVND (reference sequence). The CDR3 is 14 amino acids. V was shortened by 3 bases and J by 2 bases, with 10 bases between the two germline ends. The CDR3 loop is CASSISQGNTEAFF. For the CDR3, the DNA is TGTGCCAGTAGTATTAGTCAGGGAAACACTGAAGCTTTCTTT.

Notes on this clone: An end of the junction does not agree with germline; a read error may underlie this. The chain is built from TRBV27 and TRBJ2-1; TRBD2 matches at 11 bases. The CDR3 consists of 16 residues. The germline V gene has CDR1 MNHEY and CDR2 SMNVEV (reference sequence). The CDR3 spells CASTLIAGGPDNEQFF. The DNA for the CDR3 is TGTGCCAGCACTTTAATAGCGGGAGGGCCGGACAATGAGCAGTTCTTC.

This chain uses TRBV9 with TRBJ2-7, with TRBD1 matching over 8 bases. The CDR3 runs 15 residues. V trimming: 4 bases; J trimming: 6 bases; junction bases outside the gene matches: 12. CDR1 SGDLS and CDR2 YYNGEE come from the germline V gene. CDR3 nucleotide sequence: TGTGCCAGCAGCCTTGCCGGGACAGGAACCGGCGAGCAGTACTTC. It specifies CASSLAGTGTGEQYF.